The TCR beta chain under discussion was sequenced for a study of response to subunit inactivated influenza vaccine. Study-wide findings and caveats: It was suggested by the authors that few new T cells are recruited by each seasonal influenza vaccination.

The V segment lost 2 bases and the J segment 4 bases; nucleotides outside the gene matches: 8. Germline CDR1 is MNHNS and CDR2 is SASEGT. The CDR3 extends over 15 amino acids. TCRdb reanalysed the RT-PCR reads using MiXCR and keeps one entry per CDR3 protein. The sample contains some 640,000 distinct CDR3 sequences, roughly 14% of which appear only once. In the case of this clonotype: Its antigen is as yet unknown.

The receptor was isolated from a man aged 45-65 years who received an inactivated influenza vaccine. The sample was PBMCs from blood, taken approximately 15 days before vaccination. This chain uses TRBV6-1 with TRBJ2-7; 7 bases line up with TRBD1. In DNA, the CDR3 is TGTGCCAGCAGTGAACTTGACAGGGTATCGTACGAGCAGTACTTC. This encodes CASSELDRVSYEQYF.